This T cell receptor beta chain derives from a study of blood T cell repertoires in COVID-19. Cohort assignment relied on participant-reported clinical history. Recovered status in Cohort 3 required two negative PCRs, clearance, or symptom resolution. Authors' analysis steps: Amplification of reference gene primers provided the estimated nucleated cell counts. The protocol was immunoSEQ multiplex PCR, while the TCRdb copy is restricted to in-frame clones and leaves out a portion. V and J calls and clone size are given by that table; D and trimming were obtained from the DNA. The repertoire consists of roughly 400,000 clones, with around nine tenths occurring once and the leading ten covering around 10%. Germline values: CDR1 MNHEY, CDR2 SVGAGI. The CDR3 extends over 15 amino acids. V was trimmed by 7 bases and J by 7 bases, leaving 20 bases between them.

The gene calls are TRBV6-5 and TRBJ1-5; D gene ambiguous. This TCR came from a woman aged 50 to 65 who had recovered from COVID-19. Sequences were obtained from PBMCs or T cells enriched from blood (not recorded which). This chain's CDR3 is CASTSSPLESQPQHF. The CDR3 nucleotides are TGTGCCAGCACCTCATCCCCCCTAGAATCGCAGCCCCAGCATTTT.